The sequence of this T cell receptor beta chain was determined in a study of T-cell reconstitution after alpha-beta-depleted transplantation in children. Unique molecular identifiers were built into the TCRbeta library. MiXCR, applied by TCRdb to the PCR reads, yields one record per CDR3 protein. Altogether 44,000 or so distinct CDR3 sequences are present, around 8.8% being singletons, with the ten largest covering 25% to 30%. In germline, CDR1 is LNHDA, CDR2 SQIVND (reference sequence). Trimming removed 3 bases from V and 0 bases from J, with 15 bases in between. CDR3 size: 17 residues. The study's findings and limits: Certain patients had high TCRbeta diversity at day 60, and it came from recipient T cells and thymic progenitors that survived. T cells produced anew were the main source of T-cell counts and diversity one year after transplant. Several hundred expanded graft clones reportedly supplied alpha-beta T cells about two months after transplant.

This clonotype was observed a few times. Its target is not known. The chain joins TRBV19 to TRBJ2-1, with D tentatively TRBD2 (5 bases). This receptor was obtained from a male patient between 2 and 10 years old who had a stem cell transplant for chronic granulomatous disease, so the T cells may come from the graft donor. The material sequenced was PBMCs, mostly from graft donor cells, taken 60 days after TCRalphabeta/CD19-depleted stem cell transplant. CDR3 residues: CASSIFGYGSSYNEQFF. DNA of the CDR3: TGTGCCAGTAGTATTTTCGGCTATGGGAGCTCCTACAATGAGCAGTTCTTC.